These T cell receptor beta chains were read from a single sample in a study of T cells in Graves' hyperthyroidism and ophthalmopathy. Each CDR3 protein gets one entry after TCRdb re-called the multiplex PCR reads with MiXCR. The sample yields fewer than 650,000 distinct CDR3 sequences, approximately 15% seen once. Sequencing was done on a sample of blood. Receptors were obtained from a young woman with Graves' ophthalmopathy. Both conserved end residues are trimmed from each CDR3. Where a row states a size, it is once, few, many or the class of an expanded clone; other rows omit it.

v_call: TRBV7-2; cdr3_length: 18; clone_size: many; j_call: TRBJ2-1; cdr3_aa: ASRPGQGAVHRDTYNEQF
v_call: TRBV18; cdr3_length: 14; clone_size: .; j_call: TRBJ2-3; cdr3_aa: ASSPRNRGGADTQY
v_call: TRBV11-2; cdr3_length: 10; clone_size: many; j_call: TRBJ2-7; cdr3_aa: ASSFSRYEQY
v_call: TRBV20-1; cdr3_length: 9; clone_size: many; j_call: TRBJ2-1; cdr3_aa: SALGRNEQF
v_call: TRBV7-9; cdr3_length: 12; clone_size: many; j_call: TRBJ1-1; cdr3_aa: ASSLAHSVSEAF
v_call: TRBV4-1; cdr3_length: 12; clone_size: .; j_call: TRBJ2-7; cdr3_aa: ASSQDNEGHEQY
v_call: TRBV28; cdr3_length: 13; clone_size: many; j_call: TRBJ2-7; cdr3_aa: ASSLLRAGPYEQY
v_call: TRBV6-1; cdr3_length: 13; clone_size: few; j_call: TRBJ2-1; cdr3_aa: ASSQEGGWYNEQF
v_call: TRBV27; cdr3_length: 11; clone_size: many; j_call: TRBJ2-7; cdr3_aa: ASSFGATYEQY
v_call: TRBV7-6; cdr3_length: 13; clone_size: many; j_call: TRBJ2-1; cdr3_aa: ASSLDWGTYNEQF
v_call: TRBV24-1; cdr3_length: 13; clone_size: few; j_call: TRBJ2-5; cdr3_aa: ATSDPAGAAETQY
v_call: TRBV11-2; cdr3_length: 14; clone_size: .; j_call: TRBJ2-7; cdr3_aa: ASSLGLAGHPYEQY
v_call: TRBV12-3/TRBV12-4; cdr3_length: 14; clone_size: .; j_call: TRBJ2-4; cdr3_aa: ASSLDWAAAKNIQY
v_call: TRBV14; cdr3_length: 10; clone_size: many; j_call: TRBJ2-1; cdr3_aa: ASSSRGYEQF
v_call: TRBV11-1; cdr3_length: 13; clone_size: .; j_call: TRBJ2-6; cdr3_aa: ASSWSDSGANVLT
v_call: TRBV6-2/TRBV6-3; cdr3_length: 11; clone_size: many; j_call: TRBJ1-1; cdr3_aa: ASSRGVSTEAF
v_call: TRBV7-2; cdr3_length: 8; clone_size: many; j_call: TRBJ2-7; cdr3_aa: ASTLWEQY
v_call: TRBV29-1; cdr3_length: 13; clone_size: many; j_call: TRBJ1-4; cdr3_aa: SVVSPGQGWEKLF
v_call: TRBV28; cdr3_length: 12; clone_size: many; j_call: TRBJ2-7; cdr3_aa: ASLPPLPGHEQY
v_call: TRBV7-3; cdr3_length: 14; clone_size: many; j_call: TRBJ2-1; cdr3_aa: ASSFWGGLAVNEQF
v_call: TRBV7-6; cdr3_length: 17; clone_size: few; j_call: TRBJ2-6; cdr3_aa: ASSLGTGVAFSGANVLT
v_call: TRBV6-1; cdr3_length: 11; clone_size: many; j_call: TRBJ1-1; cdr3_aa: ASNWGGTAEAF
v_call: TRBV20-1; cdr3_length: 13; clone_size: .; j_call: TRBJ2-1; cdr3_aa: STRQPRTGEDEQF
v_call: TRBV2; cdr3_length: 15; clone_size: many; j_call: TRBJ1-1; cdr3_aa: ASSIYPLGRENTEAF
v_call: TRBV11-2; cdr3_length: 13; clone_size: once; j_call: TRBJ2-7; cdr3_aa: ASSLGTSLPYEQY
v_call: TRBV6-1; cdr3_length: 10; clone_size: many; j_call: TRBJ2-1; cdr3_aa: ASSEAWNEQF
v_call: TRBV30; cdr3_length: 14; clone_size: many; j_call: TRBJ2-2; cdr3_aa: AWARDTNMNTGELF
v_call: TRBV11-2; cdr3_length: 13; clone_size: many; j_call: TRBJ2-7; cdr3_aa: ASSLDRLAAYEQY
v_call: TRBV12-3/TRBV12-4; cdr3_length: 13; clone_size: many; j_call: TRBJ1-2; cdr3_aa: ASSLSRLGAHGYT
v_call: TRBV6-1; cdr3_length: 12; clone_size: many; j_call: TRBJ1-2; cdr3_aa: ASRGPRADYGYT
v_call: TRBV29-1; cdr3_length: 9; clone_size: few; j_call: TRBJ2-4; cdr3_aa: SVEVGSIQY
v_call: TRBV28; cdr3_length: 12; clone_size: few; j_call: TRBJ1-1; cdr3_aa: ASSLGQGYTEAF
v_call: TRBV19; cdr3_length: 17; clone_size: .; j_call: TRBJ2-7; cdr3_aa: ASSIMVGAGAGGDYEQY
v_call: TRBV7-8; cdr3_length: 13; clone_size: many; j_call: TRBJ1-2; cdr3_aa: ASSVVGGANYGYT
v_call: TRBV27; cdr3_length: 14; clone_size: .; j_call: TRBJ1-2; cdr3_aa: ASSFPPTGGDYGYT
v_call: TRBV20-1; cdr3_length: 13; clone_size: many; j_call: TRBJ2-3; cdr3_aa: SATRLAGKTDTQY
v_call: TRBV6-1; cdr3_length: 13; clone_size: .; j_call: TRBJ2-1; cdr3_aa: ASSEDTGPYNEQF
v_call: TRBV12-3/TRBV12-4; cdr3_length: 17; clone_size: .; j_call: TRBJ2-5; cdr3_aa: ASSLARRTSGIAEETQY
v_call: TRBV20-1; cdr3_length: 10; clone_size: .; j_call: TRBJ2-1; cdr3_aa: SAVLAGGRQF
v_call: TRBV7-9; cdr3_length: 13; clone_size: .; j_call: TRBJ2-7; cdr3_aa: ASSLQWAGKHEQC
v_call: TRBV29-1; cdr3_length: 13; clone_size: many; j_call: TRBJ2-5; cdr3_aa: SVVGRFIVGETQY
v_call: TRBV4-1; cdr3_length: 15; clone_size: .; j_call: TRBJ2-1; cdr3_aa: ASSQEWASGRAGREF
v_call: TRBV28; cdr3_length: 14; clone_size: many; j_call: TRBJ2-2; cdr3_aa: ASSLEGLVVTGELF
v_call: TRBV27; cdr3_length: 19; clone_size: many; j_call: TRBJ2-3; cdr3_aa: ASRIRGLAGPVVGPTDTQY
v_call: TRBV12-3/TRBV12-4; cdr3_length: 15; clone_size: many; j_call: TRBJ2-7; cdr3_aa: ASRPRQAYGSPYEQY
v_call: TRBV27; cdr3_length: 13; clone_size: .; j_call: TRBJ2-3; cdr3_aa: ASSWMGVSTDTQY
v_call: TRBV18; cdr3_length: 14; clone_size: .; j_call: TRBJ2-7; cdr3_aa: ASSPPAGTLSYEQY
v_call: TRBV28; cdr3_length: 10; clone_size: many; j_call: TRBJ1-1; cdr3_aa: ASSPHRASAF
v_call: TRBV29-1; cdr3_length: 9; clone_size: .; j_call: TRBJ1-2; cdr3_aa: NVEGVEGYT
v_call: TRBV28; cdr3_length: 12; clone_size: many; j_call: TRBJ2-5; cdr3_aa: ASSSQEERKTQY
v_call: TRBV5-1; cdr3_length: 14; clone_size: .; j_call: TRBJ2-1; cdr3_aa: ASMGLGQGAYNEQF
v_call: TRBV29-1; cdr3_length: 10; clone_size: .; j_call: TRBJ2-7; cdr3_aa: SVGGQGHEQY
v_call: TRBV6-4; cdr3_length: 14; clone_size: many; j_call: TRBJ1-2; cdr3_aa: ASSDRQGAQYNGYT
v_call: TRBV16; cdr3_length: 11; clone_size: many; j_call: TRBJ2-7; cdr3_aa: ASSQGVVYEQY
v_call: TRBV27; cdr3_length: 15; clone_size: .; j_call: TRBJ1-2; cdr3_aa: ASSPPGQGVNPYGYT
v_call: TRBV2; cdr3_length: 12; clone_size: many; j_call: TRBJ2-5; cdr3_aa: ASTTDSYQETQY
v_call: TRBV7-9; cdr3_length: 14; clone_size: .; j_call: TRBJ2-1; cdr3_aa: ASTPTPGQGVNEQF
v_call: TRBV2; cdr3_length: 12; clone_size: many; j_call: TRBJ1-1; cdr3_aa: ASKKRDLNTEAF
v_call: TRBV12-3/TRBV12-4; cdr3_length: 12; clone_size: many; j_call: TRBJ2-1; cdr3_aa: ASSRTAGNNEQF